These 21 T cell receptor beta chains came from one sample sequenced in a study of cytomegalovirus exposure and HLA in healthy donors. The PCR had 60 Vbeta and 13 Jbeta primers. This table comes from immunoSEQ multiplex PCR, and its TCRdb copy is limited to in-frame clones, with some not included. The table shows 150,000 to 200,000 clones, with around four fifths occurring only once. The sequencing sample was made of PBMCs. The receptors originated from a man aged 18 to 29 in good health and CMV-seropositive.

The chain has TRBV30 and TRBJ2-2; 9 nucleotides match TRBD2. The CDR3 has 15 amino acids. Trimming removed 0 bases from V and 5 bases from J; junction bases left unmatched: 4. Germline values: CDR1 GTSNPN, CDR2 SVGIG (reference sequence). CDR3 sequence reads: CAWSVISGSTGELFF. The CDR3, as DNA: TGTGCCTGGAGTGTAATTAGCGGGAGTACCGGGGAGCTGTTTTTT.

The gene calls are TRBV28 and TRBJ1-1; tentative D call: TRBD1 (6 bases). V was cut by 3 bases and J by 5 bases, with 19 bases left in between. This CDR3 region has 16 residues. The V gene's germline CDR1 is MDHEN and CDR2 SYDVKM. CDR3 DNA: TGTGCCAGCAGTTTCCCACCTTCTACAGGGCTTACTGAAGCTTTCTTT. Translated, it gives CASSFPPSTGLTEAFF.

The rearrangement links TRBV6-1 to TRBJ2-7; maybe TRBD2 (6 bases). CDR3 length equals 15 residues. V was pared by 4 bases and J by 3 bases, with 16 bases between. The germline gives CDR1 MNHNS, CDR2 SASEGT. The CDR3 DNA reads TGTGCCAGCAGTGGCCATACCGGGAGTCACTACGAGCAGTACTTC. Amino acid sequence: CASSGHTGSHYEQYF.

A word on this clone: Germline is not matched at one junction end, which may reflect a read error. The gene calls are TRBV5-1 and TRBJ2-6, with D maybe TRBD1 (5 bases). Germline values: CDR1 SGHRS, CDR2 YFSETQ. The CDR3 is made up of 16 amino acids. The CDR3 loop is CASSFGPSSGANVPTF. CDR3 nucleotides: TGCGCCAGCAGCTTCGGACCCAGCTCTGGGGCCAACGTCCCGACTTTC.

The chain has TRBV9 and TRBJ2-1, with TRBD1 matching over 10 bases. V lost 4 bases and J lost 3; bases outside the gene matches: 7. This CDR3 is 16 amino acids long. The germline V gene encodes CDR1 SGDLS and CDR2 YYNGEE. The CDR3 DNA follows: TGTGCCAGCAGCCCTTACGGGACAGGGGACTACAATGAGCAGTTCTTC. Protein product: CASSPYGTGDYNEQFF. Supplemented by reference TRBV9 and TRBJ2-1, the full variable domain reads DSGVTQTPKHLITATGQRVTLRCSPRSGDLSVYWYQQSLDQGLQFLIQYYNGEERAKGNILERFSAQQFPDLHSELNLSSLELGDSALYFCASSPYGTGDYNEQFFGPGTRLTVL.

The chain links TRBV19 to TRBJ2-1; 7 bases line up with TRBD2. Germline values: CDR1 LNHDA, CDR2 SQIVND (reference sequence). The length of the CDR3 is 16 residues. The V and J ends lost 5 bases and 3 bases, in that order; junction bases with no gene match: 10. CDR3: CASSVLADSYYNEQFF. As DNA, the CDR3 is TGTGCCAGTAGTGTTCTAGCGGACTCTTACTACAATGAGCAGTTCTTC.

The table lists this clone with a few counts. Additional DNA sequences in this sample encode the identical CDR3. This chain joins TRBV5-1 and TRBJ2-7; perhaps TRBD2 as D (6 bases). Germline values: CDR1 SGHRS, CDR2 YFSETQ. Trimming took 4 bases from V and 4 from J, leaving 15 bases between them. This CDR3 spans 14 amino acids. CDR3 sequence: CASSQRVGGYEQYF. The CDR3 region has the DNA TGCGCCAGCAGCCAAAGAGTCGGGGGTTACGAGCAGTACTTC.

V and J are TRBV28 and TRBJ2-3; no firm D call. The length of the CDR3 is 12 residues. Trimming stripped 5 bases from V and 8 bases from J, with 11 bases between. The germline V gene has CDR1 MDHEN and CDR2 SYDVKM. As DNA, the CDR3 is TGTGCCAGCAGTCCGCAGCCGGGTACGCAGTATTTT. As protein: CASSPQPGTQYF. Full variable domain (remainder filled in from reference TRBV28 and TRBJ2-3): DVKVTQSSRYLVKRTGEKVFLECVQDMDHENMFWYRQDPGLGLRLIYFSYDVKMKEKGDIPEGYSVSREKKERFSLILESASTNQTSMYLCASSPQPGTQYFGPGTRLTVL.

The V gene is TRBV9, the J gene TRBJ2-2; 7 positions match TRBD1. This CDR3 has 14 residues. CDR1 is SGDLS and CDR2 is YYNGEE in the germline V gene. With 2 bases clipped from V and 7 bases from J, the junction kept 5 bases outside the gene matches. The CDR3 protein is CASSVLQGSGELFF. The CDR3 nucleotides are TGTGCCAGCAGCGTGCTACAGGGGAGCGGGGAGCTGTTTTTT.

The chain links TRBV29-1 to TRBJ1-1; D gene uncertain. The CDR3 totals 14 residues. Germline CDR1 and CDR2: SQVTM and ANQGSEA. V was trimmed by 3 bases and J by 0 bases, leaving 11 bases between them. The CDR3 is CSVEVAGMNTEAFF. The CDR3 region has the DNA TGCAGCGTTGAGGTGGCGGGGATGAACACTGAAGCTTTCTTT.

This sequence joins TRBV11-3 and TRBJ2-1; 11 bases match TRBD1. The CDR3 is made up of 15 amino acids. In germline, CDR1 is SGHNT, CDR2 YENEEA. The V and J ends lost 3 bases and 4 bases, in that order; junction bases with no gene match: 2. The CDR3 loop is CASSFRDRGYNEQFF. The CDR3 DNA is TGTGCCAGCAGCTTCCGGGACAGGGGGTACAATGAGCAGTTCTTC.

To note about this clone: The junction departs from the called germline gene at one end, perhaps through a read error. Other DNA sequences in the same sample also yield this CDR3. The J gene is TRBJ2-3, the V gene TRBV27, with 10 bases matching TRBD2. The CDR3 sequence is 16 residues long. Germline V gene sequence: CDR1 MNHEY, CDR2 SMNVEV (reference sequence). The CDR3 is CASSPRLAGVADTQYF. CDR3 bases: TGTGCTAGCAGCCCCCGCCTAGCGGGAGTTGCGGATACGCAGTATTTT.

The J gene is TRBJ2-1, the V gene TRBV4-1; 14 bases are shared with TRBD2. V gave up 3 bases and J gave up 8 bases; unmatched junction bases: 15. CDR3 length: 19 amino acids. The germline gives CDR1 MGHRA, CDR2 YSYEKL. The CDR3 sequence: CASSHRENRVGLAGDEQFF. DNA for the CDR3: TGCGCCAGCAGCCACAGAGAGAACAGGGTGGGACTAGCGGGGGATGAGCAGTTCTTC.

V is TRBV2 and J is TRBJ2-7, with 9 bases lining up with TRBD2. The CDR3 is made up of 14 amino acids. Per germline, CDR1 SNHLY and CDR2 FYNNEI. With V trimmed by 6 bases and J by 0 bases, 3 bases remained unmatched. The DNA for the CDR3 is TGTGCCAGCAGGGCTAGCGGGATCTCCTACGAGCAGTACTTC. The encoded protein is CASRASGISYEQYF.

CDR3 coding DNA: TGTGCCAGCAGCTCCGAAAGGGGGACAGTCGGAGGCACAGATACGCAGTATTTT. Translation: CASSSERGTVGGTDTQYF. This chain uses TRBV13 with TRBJ2-3; 7 bases line up with TRBD1. The CDR3 is made up of 18 amino acids. The V gene's germline CDR1 is PRHDT and CDR2 FYEKMQ (reference sequence). V lost 4 bases and J lost 1; bases outside the gene matches: 14.

The rearrangement joins TRBV7-2 to TRBJ2-1, with TRBD2 matching over 10 bases. Germline trimming cut 5 bases from V and 3 bases from J; bases unmatched to any gene: 4. Germline CDR1 is SGHTA and CDR2 is FQGNSA. This CDR3 has 15 amino acids. CDR3 nucleotides: TGTGCCAGCAGCCTAACTAGCGGGAACTACAATGAGCAGTTCTTC. Translating it yields CASSLTSGNYNEQFF.

This clone was seen a few times. V and J are TRBV7-2 and TRBJ2-3, with D perhaps matching TRBD2 (6 bases). Trimming took off 1 base at V and 1 base at J, with 9 bases between the two ends. Germline CDR1 reads SGHTA; CDR2 reads FQGNSA. The CDR3 sequence is 15 residues long. The CDR3 here is CASSLDAGRTDTQYF. In nucleotides, the CDR3 is TGTGCCAGCAGCTTAGACGCGGGGCGCACAGATACGCAGTATTTT.

The chain is built from TRBV6-1 and TRBJ1-2; 7 bases align to TRBD1. Germline V CDR1 and CDR2: MNHNS, SASEGT. Unmatched junction bases numbered 10, after V lost 7 bases and J lost 2 bases. The length of the CDR3 is 15 residues. The CDR3 coding sequence is TGTGCCAGCACACGACCTTCGACAGGGAACTATGGCTACACCTTC. Amino acid sequence: CASTRPSTGNYGYTF.

The chain recombines TRBV7-2 with TRBJ1-1; D possibly corresponds to TRBD1 (6 bases). Deletions cut 2 bases from V and 10 bases from J, with 14 bases between. The CDR3 loop spans 13 amino acids. Germline values: CDR1 SGHTA, CDR2 FQGNSA. CDR3 coding DNA: TGTGCCAGCAGCTTATTGGGGGGGGGCGCAGCTTTCTTT. This sequence encodes CASSLLGGGAAFF.

V usage is TRBV9 and J usage is TRBJ2-7; TRBD2 matches at 8 bases. The germline gives CDR1 SGDLS, CDR2 YYNGEE. The CDR3 contains 14 residues. J was trimmed by 3 bases and V by 6 bases; bases with no gene match: 8. In DNA, the CDR3 is TGTGCCAGCACCCCGGGACTAGTGGGCTACGAGCAGTACTTC. As protein: CASTPGLVGYEQYF.

The chain has TRBV19 and TRBJ2-7; the match to TRBD1 covers 7 bases. Germline V lookup: CDR1 LNHDA, CDR2 SQIVND (reference sequence). CDR3 length: 11 residues. After removal of 3 bases from V and 8 bases from J, the junction contained 1 base not matched to a gene. The CDR3 region has the DNA TGTGCCAGTAGTATGGGACAGCAGCAGTACTTC. Translation: CASSMGQQQYF.